The clone carrying this T cell receptor beta chain turned up a few times. Its antigen is unidentified. Time point: pre-sensitization, week 0. Treatment denoted: therapeutic diphenylcyclopropenone sensitization with weekly scalp DPC. Unseparated into fractions, whole blood served as the source from which total RNA was extracted. Germline V gives CDR1 SGDLS, CDR2 YYNGEE. This CDR3 contains 15 residues. Between the trimmed V and J ends, which lost 2 bases and 0 bases, there was a span of 6 bases. This record belongs to a study of human T cells and chemical hapten exposure. For the study at large: Diphenylcyclopropenone was applied weekly to patients' scalps across the roughly 23-week study. TCR yield per sample varied, mainly due to pooled library volumes.

Study observations and caveats: More PT1 expanded TCRs went with higher patch test scores.

The study's library attached unique molecular identifiers to single cDNA molecules. TCRdb redid the calling of the RACE reads with MiXCR, one entry per CDR3 protein. The sample holds tens of thousands of distinct CDR3 sequences, 8.5% to 10% seen once. The clonotype was recovered from a woman aged 30 to 39 with alopecia areata. Some clones in this sample may be carry-over from other donors' samples. Source: whole blood, taken in connection with sensitization to the hapten diphenylcyclopropenone (DPC). The V and J genes are TRBV9 and TRBJ2-6; D remains ambiguous. The CDR3 is CASSVSSSGANVLTF. DNA of the CDR3: TGTGCCAGCAGCGTTTCTAGCTCTGGGGCCAACGTCCTGACTTTC. Full variable domain (rest looked up from reference TRBV9 and TRBJ2-6): DSGVTQTPKHLITATGQRVTLRCSPRSGDLSVYWYQQSLDQGLQFLIQYYNGEERAKGNILERFSAQQFPDLHSELNLSSLELGDSALYFCASSVSSSGANVLTFGAGSRLTVL.